Shown below are 10 T cell receptor beta chains from a single sample sequenced in a study of T cell changes during pregnancy in multiple sclerosis. This table comes from immunoSEQ multiplex PCR, and its TCRdb copy is limited to in-frame clones, with some not included. The table shows around 110,000 clones, with approximately 90% occurring only once. Material: peripheral blood, obtained after pregnancy. Source of these receptors: a female donor with multiple sclerosis, enrolled in a pregnancy study.

The rearrangement joins TRBV5-1 to TRBJ2-5; D not resolved. Germline assignment: CDR1 SGHRS and CDR2 YFSETQ. This CDR3 region has 15 residues. Trimming removed 0 bases at V and 3 bases at J, with 12 bases between. The CDR3 bases are TGCGCCAGCAGCTTGGGTTCGACATCCAAAGAGACCCAGTACTTC. Translated: CASSLGSTSKETQYF. Looking up the rest from reference TRBV5-1 and TRBJ2-5 gives the full variable domain: KAGVTQTPRYLIKTRGQQVTLSCSPISGHRSVSWYQQTPGQGLQFLFEYFSETQRNKGNFPGRFSGRQFSNSRSEMNVSTLELGDSALYLCASSLGSTSKETQYFGPGTRLLVL.

The chain carries TRBV28 and TRBJ1-6; 7 positions agree with TRBD1. Germline V gene data show CDR1 as MDHEN and CDR2 as SYDVKM. V gave up 4 bases and J gave up 2 bases; unmatched junction bases: 5. The CDR3 runs 16 residues. The CDR3 loop reads CASSSPRGAYNSPLHF. The DNA of the CDR3 is TGTGCCAGCAGTTCCCCCAGGGGGGCCTATAATTCACCCCTCCACTTT.

The rearrangement links TRBV18 to TRBJ2-3; D may be TRBD1 (6 bases). Per the germline V gene, CDR1 is KGHSH and CDR2 is LQKENI. This CDR3 contains 16 residues. V dropped 3 bases and J dropped 0 bases, with 13 bases sitting between them. As DNA, the CDR3 is TGTGCCAGCTCACCCGACAGGTCGTCTAGCACAGATACGCAGTATTTT. The encoded protein is CASSPDRSSSTDTQYF.

J is TRBJ2-7 and V is TRBV9; the D gene is possibly TRBD2 (6 bases). The CDR3 consists of 16 residues. Trimming left V 4 bases short and J 0 bases short, with 17 bases between. Germline V gives CDR1 SGDLS, CDR2 YYNGEE. The DNA for the CDR3 is TGTGCCAGCAGCAGGAGGGCCAACGGGGGCTCCTACGAGCAGTACTTC. Amino acids: CASSRRANGGSYEQYF. Filled out from reference TRBV9 and TRBJ2-7, the complete variable domain reads DSGVTQTPKHLITATGQRVTLRCSPRSGDLSVYWYQQSLDQGLQFLIQYYNGEERAKGNILERFSAQQFPDLHSELNLSSLELGDSALYFCASSRRANGGSYEQYFGPGTRLTVT.

The chain uses TRBV29-1 and TRBJ1-5, with a weak D call TRBD1 (5 bases). Germline CDR1 is SQVTM and CDR2 is ANQGSEA. Trimming removed 4 bases from V and 3 bases from J, with 16 bases in between. This CDR3 has 15 amino acids. The CDR3 region is CSVAWGTGYNQPQHF. The CDR3 coding sequence is TGCAGCGTTGCCTGGGGCACAGGCTACAATCAGCCCCAGCATTTT.

The chain combines TRBV19 with TRBJ1-5; 10 bases fit TRBD1. V dropped 7 bases and J dropped 5; count of bases not matched to a gene: 5. CDR1 is LNHDA, CDR2 SQIVND, per germline (reference sequence). The CDR3 runs to 14 residues. DNA for the CDR3: TGTGCCAGTAAAGGGACAGGGGATTATCAGCCCCAGCATTTT. This translates into CASKGTGDYQPQHF.

This rearrangement joins TRBV5-1 to TRBJ1-3; perhaps TRBD1 as D (5 bases). Between the trimmed V and J ends, which lost 7 bases and 0 bases, there was a span of 11 bases. CDR1 SGHRS and CDR2 YFSETQ come from the germline V gene. The CDR3 loop spans 14 amino acids. The CDR3 reads CASAEGDSGNTIYF. The CDR3 DNA reads TGCGCCAGCGCCGAAGGGGACTCTGGAAACACCATATATTTT. The complete variable domain, with remaining parts taken from reference TRBV5-1 and TRBJ1-3, reads KAGVTQTPRYLIKTRGQQVTLSCSPISGHRSVSWYQQTPGQGLQFLFEYFSETQRNKGNFPGRFSGRQFSNSRSEMNVSTLELGDSALYLCASAEGDSGNTIYFGEGSWLTVV.

This chain uses TRBV19 with TRBJ2-3; no firm D call. This CDR3 is 13 amino acids long. Per germline, CDR1 LNHDA and CDR2 SQIVND (reference sequence). Trimming shortened V by 3 bases and J by 3 bases, and 7 bases separated the two germline ends. This chain's CDR3 is CASSMARTDTQYF. The CDR3 DNA reads TGTGCCAGTAGTATGGCCAGAACAGATACGCAGTATTTT.

The chain is built from TRBV19 and TRBJ2-1; 10 bases fit TRBD2. CDR3 size: 18 residues. The V gene end was trimmed by 5 bases and the J gene end by 6 bases; junction bases not matched to a gene: 16. Germline CDR1 reads LNHDA; CDR2 reads SQIVND (reference sequence). CDR3 sequence reads: CASSVPLAGDLSGNEQFF. CDR3 nucleotide sequence: TGTGCCAGTAGTGTGCCTCTAGCGGGAGACCTAAGTGGCAATGAGCAGTTCTTC.

The chain couples TRBV18 to TRBJ1-5; D is unresolved. This CDR3 is 16 amino acids long. V lost 1 base, J lost 7 bases, and 17 bases lay in between. Looked up from germline, CDR1 is KGHSH and CDR2 is LQKENI. The CDR3, as DNA: TGTGCCAGCTCACCACGGAAGACGGCCCCGGAGCAGCCCCAGCATTTT. Translated: CASSPRKTAPEQPQHF. The full variable domain, completed using reference TRBV18 and TRBJ1-5, is NAGVMQNPRHLVRRRGQEARLRCSPMKGHSHVYWYRQLPEEGLKFMVYLQKENIIDESGMPKERFSAEFPKEGPSILRIQQVVRGDSAAYFCASSPRKTAPEQPQHFGDGTRLSIL.